Each of the 19 T cell receptor beta chains below was sequenced from the same sample in a study of CD8+ T cells in alopecia areata. Reverse transcription of extracted RNA yielded cDNA, which provided the sequencing template. TCRdb keeps only in-frame clones here, not all; method: immunoSEQ multiplex PCR. The table lists about 130,000 clones, approximately 49% of them singletons. The sequencing used CD8+ T cells sorted from blood, collected at week 0. Receptors originate from a human donor with alopecia areata.

There are a few counts of this clone. The V gene is TRBV29-1, the J gene TRBJ1-1, with D possibly matching TRBD1 (6 bases). Germline V gives CDR1 SQVTM, CDR2 ANQGSEA. There are 14 residues in the CDR3. The germline V and J ends were trimmed by 1 base and 0 bases, with 9 bases remaining between them. The CDR3 loop is CSVEAGHLNTEAFF. CDR3 DNA: TGCAGCGTTGAAGCGGGACATCTGAACACTGAAGCTTTCTTT.

The rearrangement uses TRBV30 and TRBJ2-1; the match to TRBD1 covers 10 bases. The length of the CDR3 is 12 residues. J gave up 8 bases and V 5 bases, and 3 bases lay outside the gene matches. Germline CDR1 GTSNPN, CDR2 SVGIG (reference sequence). The CDR3 nucleotides read TGTGCCTGGGGACAGGGGGTCGATGAGCAGTTCTTC. It encodes CAWGQGVDEQFF.

The chain couples TRBV5-4 to TRBJ1-5, with D maybe TRBD1 (6 bases). CDR3 size: 17 residues. Trimming left V 2 bases short and J 3 bases short, with 18 bases between. Germline loops: CDR1 SGHNT, CDR2 YYREEE (reference sequence). In DNA form, the CDR3 reads TGTGCCAGCAGCTTCTCCCCGGAGGGGGGTGACAATCAGCCCCAGCATTTT. It encodes CASSFSPEGGDNQPQHF.

As regards this clone: The germline gene is not matched at one end of the junction; a read error may be the cause. The sample carries other DNA sequences with the same CDR3. The genes are TRBV29-1 and TRBJ2-5; D might be TRBD2 (6 bases). CDR1 and CDR2 from the germline V gene are SQVTM and ANQGSEA. CDR3 size: 12 residues. The CDR3 loop reads CSVERGKETQYF. CDR3 coding DNA: TGCAGCGTTGAGCGGGGAAAAGAGACTCAGTACTTC.

This clone was seen a few times. This chain links TRBV23-1 with TRBJ1-5; D is uncertain. TRBV23-1 is identified as an open reading frame with a role that is uncertain. The V and J ends lost 5 bases and 0 bases respectively, with 5 bases between them. CDR3 size: 13 residues. The CDR3 DNA reads TGCGCCAGCAGTTACGGTAGCAATCAGCCCCAGCATTTT. Its protein product is CASSYGSNQPQHF.

The V and J genes are TRBV30 and TRBJ1-1; D may be TRBD1 (5 bases). This CDR3 contains 14 residues. The germline gives CDR1 GTSNPN, CDR2 SVGIG (reference sequence). Trimming pared 3 bases from V and 4 bases from J, leaving 15 bases between. The CDR3 spells CAWSLGVRSTEAFF. The CDR3 bases are TGTGCCTGGAGCCTAGGGGTGAGGAGCACTGAAGCTTTCTTT. Full variable domain (outside the CDR3, taken from reference TRBV30 and TRBJ1-1): SQTIHQWPATLVQPVGSPLSLECTVEGTSNPNLYWYRQAAGRGLQLLFYSVGIGQISSEVPQNLSASRPQDRQFILSSKKLLLSDSGFYLCAWSLGVRSTEAFFGQGTRLTVV.

This clone was seen once. This rearrangement joins TRBV9 to TRBJ1-1; D perhaps matches TRBD1 (6 bases). V gave up 0 bases and J gave up 11 bases, with 14 bases separating them. CDR3 length: 13 amino acids. The germline CDR1 and CDR2 sequences are SGDLS and YYNGEE. The CDR3 bases are TGTGCCAGCAGCGTAGAGCAGGGGACGGAGGCTTTCTTT. The encoded protein is CASSVEQGTEAFF.

V and J are TRBV30 and TRBJ2-7; either TRBD1 or TRBD2 may fit D (6 bases each). In germline, CDR1 is GTSNPN, CDR2 SVGIG (reference sequence). This CDR3 contains 12 residues. V lost 4 bases, J lost 2 bases, and 9 bases lay in between. CDR3 residues: CAWTGGAYEQYF. CDR3 bases: TGTGCCTGGACCGGGGGCGCCTACGAGCAGTACTTC.

This clone was seen a few times. The CDR3: CASSVNTGELFF. In DNA form, the CDR3 reads TGTGCCAGCAGCGTTAACACCGGGGAGCTGTTTTTT. The J gene is TRBJ2-2, the V gene TRBV9, with D hard to call. Trimming pared 2 bases from V and 2 bases from J, leaving 1 base between. This CDR3 is 12 amino acids long. Germline loops: CDR1 SGDLS, CDR2 YYNGEE.

The V gene is TRBV6-5, the J gene TRBJ2-1; the match to TRBD2 covers 8 bases. Losses at the gene ends were 11 bases for V and 10 bases for J; bases not matched to a gene: 16. This CDR3 has 14 amino acids. Germline CDR1 is MNHEY and CDR2 is SVGAGI. In DNA form, the CDR3 reads TGTGCCCGCAACTTAGCGGGGTCCCCGGGGGAGCAGTTCTTC. Translated: CARNLAGSPGEQFF.

The chain uses TRBV27 and TRBJ2-6; D ambiguous. This CDR3 spans 13 amino acids. CDR1 and CDR2 (germline): MNHEY, SMNVEV (reference sequence). V shed 1 base and J shed 4 bases, with 2 bases lying between them. The CDR3 nucleotides are TGTGCCAGCAGTTTATTGGGGGCCAACGTCCTGACTTTC. It translates to CASSLLGANVLTF.

This clone appeared a few times. The chain couples TRBV5-6 to TRBJ2-5; D tentatively reads TRBD1 or TRBD2 (6 bases each). Trimming stripped 3 bases from V and 4 bases from J, with 16 bases between. The germline CDR1 and CDR2 sequences are SGHDT and YYEEEE. This CDR3 has 15 residues. The CDR3 DNA follows: TGTGCCAGCAGCTCACAGGGCGGCGGGATAGAGACCCAGTACTTC. Translation: CASSSQGGGIETQYF.

This chain links TRBV4-1 with TRBJ1-3; the D is unclear. The CDR3 is made up of 14 amino acids. Germline values: CDR1 MGHRA, CDR2 YSYEKL. Between the trimmed V and J ends, which lost 1 base and 0 bases, there was a span of 4 bases. As DNA, the CDR3 is TGCGCCAGCAGCCAAGTTGGCTCTGGAAACACCATATATTTT. Its protein product is CASSQVGSGNTIYF.

V and J are TRBV4-3 and TRBJ2-7; D gene ambiguous. CDR1 and CDR2 from the germline V gene are LGHNA and YSLEER. CDR3 size: 17 residues. The germline V and J ends were trimmed by 0 bases and 3 bases, with 18 bases remaining between them. The CDR3 DNA sequence: TGCGCCAGCAGCCAAGAATACCTGGCAGGCGACCACTACGAGCAGTACTTC. Residues: CASSQEYLAGDHYEQYF.

The V and J genes are TRBV7-9 and TRBJ2-3, with 16 bases lining up with TRBD2. The germline gives CDR1 SEHNR, CDR2 FQNEAQ (reference sequence). This CDR3 spans 19 amino acids. Trimming removed 5 bases from V and 4 bases from J; junction bases left unmatched: 12. CDR3 coding DNA: TGTGCCAGCAGCACGGACGGGACTAGCGGGGGGGCTGTCCCAGATACGCAGTATTTT. It translates to CASSTDGTSGGAVPDTQYF.

J is TRBJ2-3 and V is TRBV27; no clear D gene. The CDR3 is 11 residues long. The ends were cut back, 6 bases at V and 1 base at J, with 2 bases in the middle. The germline CDR1 and CDR2 sequences are MNHEY and SMNVEV (reference sequence). CDR3 residues: CASRRTDTQYF. CDR3 DNA: TGTGCCAGCAGACGCACAGATACGCAGTATTTT.

This chain connects TRBV29-1 to TRBJ1-2; no reliable D call. This CDR3 contains 12 residues. Germline V gene lookup returns CDR1 SQVTM and CDR2 ANQGSEA. V lost 3 bases, J lost 4 bases, and 9 bases lay in between. CDR3: CSVDRTPYGYTF. The CDR3 DNA is TGCAGCGTTGATCGGACCCCCTATGGCTACACCTTC.

This sequence joins TRBV5-6 and TRBJ2-6; D remains unclear. The CDR3 spans 14 residues. The V end was cut by 1 base, the J end by 3 bases, with 5 bases between. CDR1 is SGHDT and CDR2 is YYEEEE in the germline V gene. CDR3 DNA: TGTGCCAGCAGCTTGAGCTATGGGGCCAACGTCCTGACTTTC. Amino acid sequence: CASSLSYGANVLTF. Complete variable domain (other parts from reference TRBV5-6 and TRBJ2-6): DAGVTQSPTHLIKTRGQQVTLRCSPKSGHDTVSWYQQALGQGPQFIFQYYEEEERQRGNFPDRFSGHQFPNYSSELNVNALLLGDSALYLCASSLSYGANVLTFGAGSRLTVL.

The chain uses TRBV13 and TRBJ2-7; a possible D gene is TRBD2 (6 bases). The CDR3 is made up of 12 amino acids. The V end was cut by 4 bases, the J end by 6 bases, with 10 bases between. The germline CDR1 and CDR2 sequences are PRHDT and FYEKMQ (reference sequence). The CDR3 bases are TGTGCCAGCAGCTCCGAAGCGGGCGAGCAGTACTTC. Protein sequence: CASSSEAGEQYF.